The rows below give T cell receptor beta chains drawn from one sample of a study of blood T cell repertoires in COVID-19. TCRdb's copy holds only in-frame clones and misses some; the assay was immunoSEQ multiplex PCR. Here the sample spans over 400,000 clones, 80% to 90% being singletons. The specimen sequenced was peripheral blood. The source of these receptors is a human donor in a cohort sampled during active COVID-19. Each CDR3 is given with its conserved first and last residue.

V gene: TRBV7-2; J gene: TRBJ2-7; CDR3 protein: CASSGRTGVAYEQYF
V gene: TRBV12-3/TRBV12-4; J gene: TRBJ1-2; CDR3 protein: CASSLSQGEGYTF
V gene: TRBV19; J gene: TRBJ1-1; CDR3 protein: CASSILPWAAEAFF
V gene: TRBV2; J gene: TRBJ1-1; CDR3 protein: CASSELVRGGLEAFF
V gene: TRBV30; J gene: TRBJ1-2; CDR3 protein: CAWKGLLRDYGYTF
V gene: TRBV4-1; J gene: TRBJ1-1; CDR3 protein: CASSQAYLQGRMNTEAFF
V gene: TRBV13; J gene: TRBJ2-3; CDR3 protein: CASSLGRGIGLAGSTDTQYF
V gene: TRBV4-2; J gene: TRBJ1-2; CDR3 protein: CASSQDQGTLTPYGYTF
V gene: TRBV7-2; J gene: TRBJ2-5; CDR3 protein: CASSRQGGETQYF
V gene: TRBV7-2; J gene: TRBJ2-6; CDR3 protein: CASSLSVSGANVLTF
V gene: TRBV28; J gene: TRBJ2-1; CDR3 protein: CASSLVDSLSVGNEQFF
V gene: TRBV6-2/TRBV6-3; J gene: TRBJ1-1; CDR3 protein: CASSYAVEPQNTEAFF
V gene: TRBV10-3; J gene: TRBJ1-1; CDR3 protein: CAISTAQGDTEAFF
V gene: TRBV4-3; J gene: TRBJ1-1; CDR3 protein: CASSQEIAVNTEAFF
V gene: TRBV19; J gene: TRBJ2-7; CDR3 protein: CASSAGTSGGAGQYF
V gene: TRBV18; J gene: TRBJ1-4; CDR3 protein: CASSQPQGAREKLFF
V gene: TRBV19; J gene: TRBJ1-5; CDR3 protein: CASGSGGLQPQHF
V gene: TRBV29-1; J gene: TRBJ2-3; CDR3 protein: CSVETLAGTADTQYF
V gene: TRBV29-1; J gene: TRBJ1-2; CDR3 protein: CSVDLQNYGYTF
V gene: TRBV19; J gene: TRBJ2-7; CDR3 protein: CASSDRQGVTYEQYF
V gene: TRBV7-3; J gene: TRBJ2-2; CDR3 protein: CASSLMSPLGELFF
V gene: TRBV7-2; J gene: TRBJ2-2; CDR3 protein: CASSFPGLAGGGGELFF
V gene: TRBV28; J gene: TRBJ1-2; CDR3 protein: CASSLTGGHYGYTF
V gene: TRBV7-9; J gene: TRBJ2-1; CDR3 protein: CASSTYTLAGVLDEQFF
V gene: TRBV10-2; J gene: TRBJ1-2; CDR3 protein: CASSESAQWGGYGYTF
V gene: TRBV11-3; J gene: TRBJ1-3; CDR3 protein: CASSLQGGSGNTIYF
V gene: TRBV3-1/TRBV3-2; J gene: TRBJ2-1; CDR3 protein: CASSQAGGNEQFF
V gene: TRBV30; J gene: TRBJ1-1; CDR3 protein: CAWRNRARTEAFF
V gene: TRBV18; J gene: TRBJ2-3; CDR3 protein: CASSPPSSGSTDTQYF
V gene: TRBV30; J gene: TRBJ1-3; CDR3 protein: CAWSEGQEVDTIYF
V gene: TRBV7-9; J gene: TRBJ1-2; CDR3 protein: CASSLGDATGRYGYTF